This T cell receptor (beta chain) was retrieved from a study of T-cell memory formation after mild COVID-19. Turning to the study itself: The TCR clusters were mostly specific to one donor. Study-level results: The finding that pre-infection memory included some responding clones suggested that cross-reactive memory joined. CD4+ clones that contracted lay mainly in CM and EM; CD8+ ones lay in EMRA. Contracting clones, day 15 to 85, had balanced CD4/CD8, and later expanders favored CD4+.

TCRdb ran MiXCR on the 5' RACE reads and lists one entry per CDR3 protein. The sample contains around 300,000 distinct CDR3 sequences, over 10% of which appear only once. CDR1 SGHVS and CDR2 FQNEAQ come from the germline V gene. This CDR3 has 17 residues. J gave up 10 bases and V 1 base, and 13 bases lay outside the gene matches. For this clonotype: Its antigen is unknown.

The V call is TRBV7-8, the J call TRBJ2-1; 10 bases align to TRBD2. Sequenced: PBMCs or a T cell subset sorted from them (not recorded which). The TCR was taken from a man aged 18 to 30 who had mild COVID-19 (a few samples of this study predate the infection). Cell type and time point are not known. The CDR3 nucleotides are TGTGCCAGCAGCTTAGGGGTAGCGGGGGGCCCGCTCGGAGAGCAGTTCTTC. As protein: CASSLGVAGGPLGEQFF.